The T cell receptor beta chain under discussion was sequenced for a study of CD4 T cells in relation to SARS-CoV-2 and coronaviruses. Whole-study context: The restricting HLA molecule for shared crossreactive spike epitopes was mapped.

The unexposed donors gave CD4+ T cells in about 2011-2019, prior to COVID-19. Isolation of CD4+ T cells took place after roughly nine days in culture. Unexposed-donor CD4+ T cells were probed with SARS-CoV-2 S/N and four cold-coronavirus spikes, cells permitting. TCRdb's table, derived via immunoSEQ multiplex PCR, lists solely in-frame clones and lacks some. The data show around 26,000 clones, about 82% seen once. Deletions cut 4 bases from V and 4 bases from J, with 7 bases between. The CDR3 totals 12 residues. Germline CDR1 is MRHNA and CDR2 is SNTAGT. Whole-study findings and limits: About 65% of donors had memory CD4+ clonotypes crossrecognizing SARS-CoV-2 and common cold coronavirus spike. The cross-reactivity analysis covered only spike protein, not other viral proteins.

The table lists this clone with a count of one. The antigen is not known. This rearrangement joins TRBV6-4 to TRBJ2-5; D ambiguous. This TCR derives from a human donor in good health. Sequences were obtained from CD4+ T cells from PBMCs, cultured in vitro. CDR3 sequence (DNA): TGTGCCAGCAGTGCAGATGGAGAGACCCAGTACTTC. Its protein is CASSADGETQYF.